These T cell receptor beta chains were read from a single sample in a study of blood T cell repertoires in COVID-19. Data came from immunoSEQ multiplex PCR; TCRdb stores just in-frame clones and leaves some out. This table holds 35,000 to 45,000 clones, about 78% found once. What was sequenced was peripheral blood. The receptor set was obtained from a man in his 70s with active or convalescent COVID-19. Both conserved end residues are part of each CDR3. A D gene is named only where the DNA matches it firmly. For some rows the clone size is stated as once, few or many, or as a class when expanded; others skip it.

.,TRBJ2-5,few,TRBV7-6,TGTGCCAGCAGACAGAACCAAGAGACCCAGTACTTC,CASRQNQETQYF
.,TRBJ1-4,.,TRBV5-1,TGCGCCAGCAGCTTGGCTGTCTTTAATGAAAAACTGTTTTTT,CASSLAVFNEKLFF
.,TRBJ1-1,.,TRBV7-3,TGTGCCAGCAGCCAATGGAGGGACACTGAAGCTTTCTTT,CASSQWRDTEAFF
.,TRBJ1-2,.,TRBV5-1,TGCGCCAGCAGCTTGACAGTTACTAACTATGGCTACACCTTC,CASSLTVTNYGYTF
.,TRBJ2-3,few,TRBV5-1,TGCGCCAGCAGCCCTTCGTACCAGACAGATACGCAGTATTTT,CASSPSYQTDTQYF
TRBD1,TRBJ1-1,.,TRBV6-6,TGTGCCAGCAGGGTGACAGGGGGGAACACTGAAGCTTTCTTT,CASRVTGGNTEAFF
.,TRBJ1-2,.,TRBV7-9,TGTGCCAGCATACCGGAGGGGATTTGGGGCTACACCTTC,CASIPEGIWGYTF
.,TRBJ1-5,.,TRBV6-5,TGTGCCAGCAGTCCCGGGGGTGGCAATCAGCCCCAGCATTTT,CASSPGGGNQPQHF
.,TRBJ1-3,.,TRBV12-5,TGTGCTAGTGGTTTGGCCTGGACAGGAAACACCATATATTTT,CASGLAWTGNTIYF
TRBD1,TRBJ1-1,.,TRBV5-1,TGCGCCAGCAGCCGACAGGGGGCCACTGAAGCTTTCTTT,CASSRQGATEAFF
.,TRBJ2-5,once,TRBV7-6,TGTGCCAGCAGCCCGTACGGGGAGAGTGGGAAGACCCAGTACTTC,CASSPYGESGKTQYF
TRBD1,TRBJ2-2,.,TRBV7-3,TGTGCCAGCAGCCTCGCCGGGACAGGCAACACCGGGGAGCTGTTTTTT,CASSLAGTGNTGELFF
.,TRBJ2-1,once,TRBV13,TGTGCCAGCAGCTTGGGTAGGGGGACCTACAATGAGCAGTTCTTC,CASSLGRGTYNEQFF
TRBD2,TRBJ2-2,.,TRBV27,TGTGCCAGTCAGTGGGGGGGAAACACCGGGGAGCTGTTTTTT,CASQWGGNTGELFF
.,TRBJ1-5,few,TRBV19,TGTGCCAGTGGTAGACCTTCAGCAGGGGCAAATCAGCCCCAGCATTTT,CASGRPSAGANQPQHF
.,TRBJ1-4,.,TRBV9,TGTGCCAGCAGCGTAGGGGGGCGAGTCGGTAATGAAAAACTGTTTTTT,CASSVGGRVGNEKLFF
TRBD1,TRBJ1-2,.,TRBV28,TGTGCCAGCAGTAACCCCCGGCGGACAGGAGGGGGCTACACCTTC,CASSNPRRTGGGYTF
TRBD1,TRBJ2-1,.,TRBV11-2,TGTGCCAGCAGCATGACAGGGTCCCAATACAATGAGCAGTTCTTC,CASSMTGSQYNEQFF
.,TRBJ1-2,.,TRBV5-3,TGTGCCAGAATCACGACAGACTATGGCTACACCTTC,CARITTDYGYTF
.,TRBJ2-7,.,TRBV5-6,TGTGCCAGCAGCTTGTACTTTGCCTACGAGCAGTACTTC,CASSLYFAYEQYF
.,TRBJ1-5,.,TRBV12-3/TRBV12-4,TGTGCCAGCAGTGTTACGGAGGATCAGCCCCAGCATTTT,CASSVTEDQPQHF
.,TRBJ1-3,.,TRBV5-1,TGCGCCAGCAGCGCTGACTCGAACTCTGGAAACACCATATATTTT,CASSADSNSGNTIYF
.,TRBJ2-3,.,TRBV6-6,TGTGCCAGTTGCAGGGCCATCACAGATACGCAGTATTTT,CASCRAITDTQYF
TRBD2,TRBJ2-2,.,TRBV7-2,TGTGCCAGCAGCTTAGTTGGGTGGCCGGGGGGGGCGAACACCGGGGAGCTGTTTTTT,CASSLVGWPGGANTGELFF
TRBD2,TRBJ2-2,once,TRBV5-1,TGCGCCAGCAGCTCCCCCGGGACTACTAACACCGGGGAGCTGTTTTTT,CASSSPGTTNTGELFF
.,TRBJ2-7,.,TRBV11-2,TGTGCCAGCAGCTTATTTGGGGCCCGGGACACGTCCTACGAGCAGTACTTC,CASSLFGARDTSYEQYF
.,TRBJ1-4,.,TRBV6-5,TGTGCCAGCAGTTACTCTGCGGTCGAGGGTGAAAAACTGTTTTTT,CASSYSAVEGEKLFF
.,TRBJ1-5,.,TRBV28,TGTGCCAGCCGCCGACAGACTAGCAATCAGCCCCAGCATTTT,CASRRQTSNQPQHF
TRBD1,TRBJ2-7,.,TRBV29-1,TGCAGCGCCCTAGACGACAGGGGTATCAACGAGCAGTACTTC,CSALDDRGINEQYF
TRBD2,TRBJ2-7,.,TRBV27,TGTGCCAGCACCTTCGGGGTAGCGGGTTCCTACGAGCAGTACTTC,CASTFGVAGSYEQYF
TRBD2,TRBJ2-5,.,TRBV4-2,TGTGCCAGCAGCCAACTAGCGGGGGGGGAAGAGACCCAGTACTTC,CASSQLAGGEETQYF
.,TRBJ2-3,.,TRBV2,TGTGCCAGCGGGGCGCTCGGCGGACACACAGATACGCAGTATTTT,CASGALGGHTDTQYF
.,TRBJ1-2,.,TRBV29-1,TGCAGCGCACACGTACAGGGACGTGAGAACTATGGCTACACCTTC,CSAHVQGRENYGYTF
TRBD1,TRBJ1-1,.,TRBV7-2,TGTGCCAGCAGCTCGGGACGGACAGGGACTGAAGCTTTCTTT,CASSSGRTGTEAFF
.,TRBJ1-2,.,TRBV3-1/TRBV3-2,TGTGCCAGCAGCCAAGCCGGGGGTGGAGCTAACTATGGCTACACCTTC,CASSQAGGGANYGYTF